This TCR beta chain is drawn from a study of blood T cell repertoires in COVID-19. At the level of the study: The origin of the acute and convalescent COVID-19 samples was the United States, Italy and Spain. Nucleic acid was either cDNA or gDNA, and it came from T cells, B-cell-depleted T cells, or PBMCs.

Sequencing used immunoSEQ multiplex PCR; TCRdb keeps in-frame clones, though not all of them. This repertoire shows some 360,000 clones, approximately 87% found once; its top ten account for approximately 2.5%. In germline, CDR1 is SGDLS, CDR2 YYNGEE. The length of the CDR3 is 13 residues. Trimming removed 4 bases from V and 4 bases from J, with 10 bases in between. The clonotype was recovered from a woman in her sixties or seventies with COVID-19, enrolled during active disease. What was sequenced was peripheral blood. The chain has TRBV9 and TRBJ2-3; D unresolved. The CDR3 region has the DNA TGTGCCAGCAGCCTCCGTCAGGCAGATACGCAGTATTTT. This sequence encodes CASSLRQADTQYF. The complete variable domain, with remaining parts taken from reference TRBV9 and TRBJ2-3, reads DSGVTQTPKHLITATGQRVTLRCSPRSGDLSVYWYQQSLDQGLQFLIQYYNGEERAKGNILERFSAQQFPDLHSELNLSSLELGDSALYFCASSLRQADTQYFGPGTRLTVL.